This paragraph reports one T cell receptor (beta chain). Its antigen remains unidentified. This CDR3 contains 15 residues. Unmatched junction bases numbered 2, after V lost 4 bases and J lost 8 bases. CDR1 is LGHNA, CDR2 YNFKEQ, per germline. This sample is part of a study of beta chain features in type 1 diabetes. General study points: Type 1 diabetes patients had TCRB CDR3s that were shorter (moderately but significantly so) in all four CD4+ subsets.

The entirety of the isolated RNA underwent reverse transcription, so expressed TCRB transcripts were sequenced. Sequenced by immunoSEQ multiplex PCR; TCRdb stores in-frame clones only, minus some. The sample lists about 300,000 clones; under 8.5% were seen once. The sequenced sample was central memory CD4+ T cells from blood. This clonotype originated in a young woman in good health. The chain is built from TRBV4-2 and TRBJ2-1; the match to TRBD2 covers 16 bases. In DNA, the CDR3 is TGTGCCAGCAGCCCGGGACTAGCGGGAGGGGATGAGCAGTTCTTC. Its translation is CASSPGLAGGDEQFF.